This entry describes one T cell receptor beta chain. The sample is drawn from a study of CD8 T cells in Susac syndrome. Across the study: At the time their blood was drawn, patients with Susac syndrome were either therapy-naive, on corticosteroids (with some of them also receiving intravenous immunoglobulin), or on intravenous immunoglobulin alone.

The germline V gene has CDR1 SGDLS and CDR2 YYNGEE. This CDR3 is built from 16 residues. V shed 3 bases and J 0 bases; nucleotides not matched to a gene: 5. Patients with Susac syndrome met the recently defined diagnostic criteria for definite or probable disease. Negative magnetic isolation gave CD8+ and CD4+ cells; FACS enriched CD8+ TEMRA. Reverse transcription used about 0.45 to 1 ug RNA and random hexamers. TCRdb reprocessed the immunoSEQ multiplex PCR reads with MiXCR, giving one entry per CDR3 protein. This table has about 130,000 distinct CDR3 sequences, roughly 94% appearing once. The receptor was isolated from a human donor with Susac syndrome. Sequenced sample: CD8+ T cells from PBMCs. V and J are TRBV9 and TRBJ2-1; 8 positions match TRBD2. CDR3 DNA sequence: TGTGCCAGCAGCGCCCCCGGGACTAGCTCCTACAATGAGCAGTTCTTC. As protein: CASSAPGTSSYNEQFF.